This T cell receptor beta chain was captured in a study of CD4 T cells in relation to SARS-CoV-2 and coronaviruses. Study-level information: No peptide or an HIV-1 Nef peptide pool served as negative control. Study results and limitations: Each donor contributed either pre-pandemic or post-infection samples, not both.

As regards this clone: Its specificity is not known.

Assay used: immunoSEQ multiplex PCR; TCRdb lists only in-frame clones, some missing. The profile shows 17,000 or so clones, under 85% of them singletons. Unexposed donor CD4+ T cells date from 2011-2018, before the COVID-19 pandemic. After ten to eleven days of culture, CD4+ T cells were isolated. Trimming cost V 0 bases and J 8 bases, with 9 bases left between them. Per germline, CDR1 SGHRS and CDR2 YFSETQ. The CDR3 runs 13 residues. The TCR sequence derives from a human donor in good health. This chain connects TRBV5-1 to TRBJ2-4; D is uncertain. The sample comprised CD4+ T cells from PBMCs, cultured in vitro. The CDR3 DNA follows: TGCGCCAGCAGCTTGGCCAGCCCGGACATTCAGTACTTC. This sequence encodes CASSLASPDIQYF.